These 15 T cell receptor beta chains were sequenced from one sample in a study of cytomegalovirus exposure and HLA in healthy donors. PCR used 60 Vbeta primers and 13 Jbeta primers. The method was immunoSEQ multiplex PCR; TCRdb's version includes in-frame clones alone and lacks a portion of them. The sample consists of around 130,000 clones, roughly 77% of them appearing once. The specimen was PBMCs. Receptor source: a man aged 25 to 40 in good health and CMV-seronegative.

V gene TRBV12-5 combines with J gene TRBJ2-1; TRBD2 agrees at 15 bases. This CDR3 is built from 16 residues. J was trimmed by 7 bases and V by 5 bases; bases with no gene match: 6. Germline CDR1 LGHNT, CDR2 FRNRAP. Here the CDR3 DNA reads TGTGCTAGTGGTCAAGGACTAGCGGGAGGGCCTAATGAGCAGTTCTTC. Its protein is CASGQGLAGGPNEQFF.

This chain connects TRBV7-2 to TRBJ1-1; D not resolved. CDR1 and CDR2 from the germline V gene are SGHTA and FQGNSA. CDR3 length: 15 amino acids. Trimming left V 0 bases short and J 0 bases short, with 8 bases between. This chain's CDR3 is CASSLALRLNTEAFF. In DNA, the CDR3 is TGTGCCAGCAGCTTAGCTCTTAGATTGAACACTGAAGCTTTCTTT.

The chain combines TRBV19 with TRBJ2-3; D gene unclear. Trimming took 6 bases from V and 2 from J, leaving 12 bases between them. CDR1 is LNHDA, CDR2 SQIVND, per germline (reference sequence). The CDR3 spans 14 residues. CDR3 sequence (DNA): TGTGCCAGTAGCGAAACGAGCCACACAGATACGCAGTATTTT. It is translated as CASSETSHTDTQYF.

The chain has TRBV7-2 and TRBJ1-6; 8 positions agree with TRBD1. Germline V lookup: CDR1 SGHTA, CDR2 FQGNSA. J lost 7 bases, V lost 5 bases, and 7 bases had no gene match. The CDR3 totals 15 residues. The CDR3 nucleotides read TGTGCCAGCAGCCTGGGACAGGAGTACAATTCACCCCTCCACTTT. Its protein product is CASSLGQEYNSPLHF. Complete variable domain (other parts from reference TRBV7-2 and TRBJ1-6): GAGVSQSPSNKVTEKGKDVELRCDPISGHTALYWYRQSLGQGLEFLIYFQGNSAPDKSGLPSDRFSAERTGGSVSTLTIQRTQQEDSAVYLCASSLGQEYNSPLHFGNGTRLTVT.

The rearrangement uses TRBV15 and TRBJ2-4, with TRBD1 identical over 8 bases. The trim removed 5 bases at V and 1 base at J, leaving 16 bases unmatched. The germline V gene has CDR1 LNHNV and CDR2 YYDKDF (reference sequence). The length of the CDR3 is 19 residues. The CDR3 sequence is CATSRRTGFQGWAKNIQYF. The DNA for the CDR3 is TGTGCCACCAGCCGTAGGACAGGGTTTCAGGGATGGGCCAAAAACATTCAGTACTTC.

The rearrangement joins TRBV6-1 to TRBJ1-5, with TRBD1 matching 7 bases. V shed 4 bases and J 4 bases; nucleotides not matched to a gene: 7. The CDR3 has 15 residues. Germline CDR1 and CDR2: MNHNS and SASEGT. This chain's CDR3 is CASSAPRRGNQPQHF. CDR3 sequence (DNA): TGTGCCAGCAGTGCGCCACGCAGGGGGAATCAGCCCCAGCATTTT.

The chain couples TRBV27 to TRBJ2-3, with 9 bases identical to TRBD1. The germline CDR1 and CDR2 sequences are MNHEY and SMNVEV (reference sequence). Trimming removed 6 bases from V and 9 bases from J; junction bases left unmatched: 4. There are 12 residues in the CDR3. This chain's CDR3 is CASRDRGGTQYF. Here the CDR3 DNA reads TGTGCCAGCAGGGACAGGGGTGGCACGCAGTATTTT.

In this sample, this clone turned up once. The chain uses TRBV5-1 and TRBJ2-2; weak D call: TRBD1 (6 bases). From germline, CDR1 is SGHRS and CDR2 YFSETQ. This CDR3 is 14 amino acids long. V lost 4 bases, J lost 4 bases, and 11 bases lay in between. CDR3 loop: CASSPRDITGELFF. As DNA, the CDR3 is TGCGCCAGCAGCCCACGGGACATCACCGGGGAGCTGTTTTTT.

The V call is TRBV7-9, the J call TRBJ2-1, with D unresolved. In germline, CDR1 is SEHNR, CDR2 FQNEAQ (reference sequence). The CDR3 spans 12 residues. With 4 bases removed from V and 4 bases from J, the gap between germline ends came to 5 bases. CDR3 sequence: CASSYTYNEQFF. CDR3 in DNA: TGTGCCAGCAGCTATACTTACAATGAGCAGTTCTTC.

This chain links TRBV7-9 with TRBJ2-7, with D tentatively TRBD2 (6 bases). Germline CDR1 is SEHNR and CDR2 is FQNEAQ (reference sequence). Trimming took off 3 bases at V and 0 bases at J, with 21 bases between the two ends. The CDR3 sequence is 18 residues long. Written as DNA, the CDR3 is TGTGCCAGCAGCTTTTGGGAGGATTTGGTTTCTAGCTCCTACGAGCAGTACTTC. Encoded protein: CASSFWEDLVSSSYEQYF.

This clone was counted a single time. The chain recombines TRBV28 with TRBJ1-1; no reliable D call. V dropped 6 bases and J dropped 4 bases, with 15 bases sitting between them. CDR1 is MDHEN and CDR2 is SYDVKM in the germline V gene. The CDR3 runs 14 residues. The CDR3 sequence: CASSQDREVTEAFF. The DNA of the CDR3 is TGTGCCAGCAGCCAAGACCGGGAAGTCACTGAAGCTTTCTTT. The whole variable domain, remainder taken from reference TRBV28 and TRBJ1-1, is DVKVTQSSRYLVKRTGEKVFLECVQDMDHENMFWYRQDPGLGLRLIYFSYDVKMKEKGDIPEGYSVSREKKERFSLILESASTNQTSMYLCASSQDREVTEAFFGQGTRLTVV.

This sequence joins TRBV27 and TRBJ1-1; D unclear. V was pared by 7 bases and J by 5 bases, with 17 bases between. The CDR3 totals 14 residues. Germline V gene data show CDR1 as MNHEY and CDR2 as SMNVEV (reference sequence). The CDR3 sequence: CASIQYPLGTEAFF. The CDR3, as DNA: TGTGCCAGCATCCAGTATCCTCTCGGGACTGAAGCTTTCTTT.

This clone appeared many times. The gene calls are TRBV10-3 and TRBJ2-1, with 13 bases aligning to TRBD2. Germline CDR1 reads ENHRY; CDR2 reads SYGVKD. Losses at the gene ends were 6 bases for V and 9 bases for J; bases not matched to a gene: 5. The CDR3 has 14 residues. This CDR3 reads CAIRGLAGVGEQFF. The CDR3 region has the DNA TGTGCCATCAGAGGACTAGCGGGAGTTGGTGAGCAGTTCTTC.

Concerning this clone: One junction end disagrees with the germline gene, perhaps due to a read error. The chain joins TRBV7-9 to TRBJ2-2; D is unclear. This CDR3 comprises 18 residues. Germline lookup yields CDR1 SEHNR and CDR2 FQNEAQ (reference sequence). The CDR3 spells CPSSRSRSTRQNTGELFF. The CDR3 DNA reads as TGTCCCAGCAGCCGATCCCGATCGACGCGGCAGAACACCGGGGAGCTGTTTTTT.

The V and J genes are TRBV4-1 and TRBJ2-5; tentatively, D is TRBD2 (6 bases). CDR3 length equals 15 residues. V dropped 3 bases and J dropped 1 base, with 12 bases sitting between them. Germline CDR1 MGHRA, CDR2 YSYEKL. As DNA, the CDR3 is TGCGCCAGCAGCCAGGGAGGATACCCCCAAGAGACCCAGTACTTC. Its protein is CASSQGGYPQETQYF.